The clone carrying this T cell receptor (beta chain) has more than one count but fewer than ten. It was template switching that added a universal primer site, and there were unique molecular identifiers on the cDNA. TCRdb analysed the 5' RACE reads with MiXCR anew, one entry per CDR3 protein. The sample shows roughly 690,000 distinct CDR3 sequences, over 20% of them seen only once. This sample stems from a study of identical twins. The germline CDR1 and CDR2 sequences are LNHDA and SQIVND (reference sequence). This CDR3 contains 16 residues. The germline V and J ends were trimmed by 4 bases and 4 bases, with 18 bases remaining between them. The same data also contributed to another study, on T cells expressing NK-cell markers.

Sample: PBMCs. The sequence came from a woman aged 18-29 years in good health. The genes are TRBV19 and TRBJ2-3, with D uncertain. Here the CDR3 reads CASSTYDSSLPDTQYF. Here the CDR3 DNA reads TGTGCCAGTAGTACCTACGATTCCAGCCTCCCAGATACGCAGTATTTT.